This T cell receptor (beta chain) was retrieved from a study of blood T cell repertoires in COVID-19. Turning to the study itself: The cDNA or gDNA used as material had been derived from T cells, B-cell-depleted T cells, or PBMCs.

This CDR3 is 14 amino acids long. Looked up from germline, CDR1 is SGHDN and CDR2 is FVKESK. V was pared by 0 bases and J by 8 bases, with 8 bases between. Enrolment of Seattle patients took place during active infection, and they were followed longitudinally. How the authors handled the data: Estimation of nucleated cell counts relied on the amplification of reference gene primers. Assay used: immunoSEQ multiplex PCR; TCRdb lists only in-frame clones, some missing. V, J and clone size are those of that table, while D and trimming were read from the DNA. This sample has about 220,000 clones, with about 82% found just once.

What was sequenced was peripheral blood. The source is a woman in her 70s with COVID-19, enrolled during active disease. V usage is TRBV14 and J usage is TRBJ1-6, with D unclear. This chain's CDR3 is CASSQELADSPLHF. The DNA for the CDR3 is TGTGCCAGCAGCCAAGAATTAGCTGATTCACCCCTCCACTTT.